This T cell receptor (beta chain) was sequenced in a study of T cell responses to AZD1222 COVID-19 vaccine. Broader study findings: Baseline seropositivity occurred in only six AZD1222 recipients. Donors were largely white British and mainly female; clonal diversity was possibly underestimated.

Germline V lookup: CDR1 MNHEY, CDR2 SVGAGI. The V gene lost 5 bases and the J gene lost 13 bases, with 15 bases spanning the gap. The CDR3 contains 12 residues. Profiling relied on immunoSEQ multiplex PCR, and the TCRdb table lists in-frame clones only, not all of them. The table records some 120,000 clones, around 88% of them present only once. The table lists this clone with a count of one. Its antigen is as yet unknown. The sequence was obtained from an adult in good health. The chain combines TRBV6-5 with TRBJ1-5; D is undetermined. The sample here was peripheral blood, taken on day 0 of MenACWY control vaccination. This CDR3 is CASSPDRVLQHF. In DNA, the CDR3 is TGTGCCAGCAGTCCGGACCGGGTTCTGCAGCATTTT.